This is a list of T cell receptor beta chains from one sample in a study of cytomegalovirus exposure and HLA in healthy donors. TCRdb's table, derived via immunoSEQ multiplex PCR, lists solely in-frame clones and lacks some. The sample lists approximately 150,000 clones; approximately 81% were seen once. Specimen: PBMCs. These TCRs come from a man in his fifties or sixties in good health and CMV-seropositive. Both conserved end residues are part of each CDR3. Fields, in order: V gene, J gene, clone size, CDR3 protein. Size tells how often a clone was seen (once, few, many) or the class of an expanded clone, and some rows leave it out.

TRBV6-6,TRBJ1-6,-,CASQIPRSSYNSPLHF
TRBV7-2,TRBJ2-7,-,CASSLAPPLLSYEQYF
TRBV5-4,TRBJ1-1,once,CASSFSRDRNTEAFF
TRBV27,TRBJ1-2,-,CASSLSDPGQGLGYTF
TRBV21-1,TRBJ1-5,-,CASSSRGQFNQPQHF
TRBV15,TRBJ1-5,-,CATSRRPGQGARGNQPQHF
TRBV1,TRBJ2-7,-,CTSSRRGQYF
TRBV2,TRBJ1-1,-,CASTDWIYKEAFF
TRBV4-1,TRBJ1-2,-,CASSHYGQISYGYTF
TRBV7-3,TRBJ1-5,-,CASSFTGGQPQHF